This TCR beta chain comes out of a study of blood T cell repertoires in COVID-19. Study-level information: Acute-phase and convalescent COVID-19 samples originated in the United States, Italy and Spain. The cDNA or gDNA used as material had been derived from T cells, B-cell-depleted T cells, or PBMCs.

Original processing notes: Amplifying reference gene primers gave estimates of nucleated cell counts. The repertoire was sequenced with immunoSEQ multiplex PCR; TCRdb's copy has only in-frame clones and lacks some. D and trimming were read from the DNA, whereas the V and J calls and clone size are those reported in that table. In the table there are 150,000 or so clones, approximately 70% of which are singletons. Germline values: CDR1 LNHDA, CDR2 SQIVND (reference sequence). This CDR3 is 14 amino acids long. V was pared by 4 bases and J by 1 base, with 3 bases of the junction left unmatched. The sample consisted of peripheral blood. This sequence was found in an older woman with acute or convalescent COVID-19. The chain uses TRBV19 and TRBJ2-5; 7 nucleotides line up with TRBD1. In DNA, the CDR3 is TGTGCCAGTAGTAAATGGGACAGCCAAGAGACCCAGTACTTC. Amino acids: CASSKWDSQETQYF.